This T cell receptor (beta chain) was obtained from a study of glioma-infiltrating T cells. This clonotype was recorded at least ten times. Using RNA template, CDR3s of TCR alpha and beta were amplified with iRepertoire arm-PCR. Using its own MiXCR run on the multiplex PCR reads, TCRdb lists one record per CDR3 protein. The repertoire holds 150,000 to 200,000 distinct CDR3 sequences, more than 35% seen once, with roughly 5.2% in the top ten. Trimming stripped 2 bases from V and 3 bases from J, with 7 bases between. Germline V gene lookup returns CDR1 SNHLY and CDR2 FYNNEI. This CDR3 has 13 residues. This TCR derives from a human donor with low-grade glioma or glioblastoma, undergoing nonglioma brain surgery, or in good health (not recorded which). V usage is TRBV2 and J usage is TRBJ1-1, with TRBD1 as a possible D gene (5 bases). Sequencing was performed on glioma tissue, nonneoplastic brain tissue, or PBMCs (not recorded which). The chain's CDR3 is CASSETGHTEAFF. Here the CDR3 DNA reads TGTGCCAGCAGTGAAACGGGACACACTGAAGCTTTCTTT.